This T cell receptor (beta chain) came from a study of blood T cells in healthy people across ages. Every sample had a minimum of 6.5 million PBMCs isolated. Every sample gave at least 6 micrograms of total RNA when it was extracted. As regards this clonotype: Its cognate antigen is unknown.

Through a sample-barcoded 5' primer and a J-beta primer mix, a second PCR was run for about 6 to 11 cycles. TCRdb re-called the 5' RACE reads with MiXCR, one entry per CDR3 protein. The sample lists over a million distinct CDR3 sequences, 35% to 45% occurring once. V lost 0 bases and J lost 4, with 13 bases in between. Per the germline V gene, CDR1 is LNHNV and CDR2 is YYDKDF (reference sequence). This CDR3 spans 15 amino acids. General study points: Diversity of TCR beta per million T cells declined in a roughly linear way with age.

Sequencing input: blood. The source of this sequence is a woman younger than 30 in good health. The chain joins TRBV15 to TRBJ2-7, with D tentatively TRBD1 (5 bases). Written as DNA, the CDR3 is TGTGCCACCAGCAGAGATGCCAGGGCGGAGTACGAGCAGTACTTC. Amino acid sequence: CATSRDARAEYEQYF.